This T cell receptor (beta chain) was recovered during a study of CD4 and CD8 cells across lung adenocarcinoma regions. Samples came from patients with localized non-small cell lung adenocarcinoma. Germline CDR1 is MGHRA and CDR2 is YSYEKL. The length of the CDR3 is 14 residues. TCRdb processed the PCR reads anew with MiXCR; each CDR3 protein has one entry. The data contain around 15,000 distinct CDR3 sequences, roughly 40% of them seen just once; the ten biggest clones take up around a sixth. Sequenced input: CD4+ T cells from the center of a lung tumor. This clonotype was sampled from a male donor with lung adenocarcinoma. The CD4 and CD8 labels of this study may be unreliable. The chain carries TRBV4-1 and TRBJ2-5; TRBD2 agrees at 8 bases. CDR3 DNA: TGCGCGGGCAGCGGGAGCCGGGGCCCAGATACCCAGTACTTC. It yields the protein CAGSGSRGPDTQYF.